These T cell receptor beta chains were read from a single sample in a study of siplizumab effects on memory and regulatory T cells. TCRdb's table, derived via immunoSEQ multiplex PCR, lists solely in-frame clones and lacks some. The data show about 100,000 clones, approximately 91% seen once. Material for sequencing was CD4+ T cells sorted from blood. These receptor sequences come from a human donor in good health. CDR3s include the opening cysteine and the closing phenylalanine or tryptophan. The order of the fields is clone size, J gene, V gene, D gene, CDR3 DNA, CDR3 protein. A D gene is named only where the DNA matches it firmly. Clone size appears in some rows only: once, few, many, or a class for an expanded clone.

-,TRBJ2-1,TRBV21-1,-,TGTGCCAGCAGCAAATGTAAGCGGGGGGGCCCCAATGAGCAGTTCTTC,CASSKCKRGGPNEQFF
once,TRBJ1-5,TRBV6-1,TRBD1,TGTGCCAGCACCAAGGACAGGGGACCCAATCAGCCCCAGCATTTT,CASTKDRGPNQPQHF
-,TRBJ1-1,TRBV12-5,-,TGTGCTAGTGGTCACGGACAGATGAACACTGAAGCTTTCTTT,CASGHGQMNTEAFF
-,TRBJ1-4,TRBV6-5,-,TGTGCCAGCAGTTACGACCGGGGACGGGAAAAACTGTTTTTT,CASSYDRGREKLFF
-,TRBJ1-1,TRBV7-2,-,TGTGCCAGCAGCCAAGGGGTGACAGTTGCTGAAGCTTTCTTT,CASSQGVTVAEAFF
-,TRBJ2-3,TRBV30,-,TGTGCCTGGAGTGTACAATCCACAGATACGCAGTATTTT,CAWSVQSTDTQYF
-,TRBJ2-3,TRBV7-2,TRBD2,TGTGCCAGCAGTTCCAAGGCTAGCGGGGGACCCCCTTGGAATACGCAGTATTTT,CASSSKASGGPPWNTQYF
-,TRBJ1-6,TRBV5-2,-,TGTGCCAGCAGCCGGGACAGAAATTCACCCCTCCACTTT,CASSRDRNSPLHF
-,TRBJ2-1,TRBV5-6,TRBD2,TGTGCCAGCAGTGCGGGGGAGGAACCCTACAATGAGCAGTTCTTC,CASSAGEEPYNEQFF
-,TRBJ1-4,TRBV11-2,-,TGTGCCAGCAGCTTAAGTAGGGAAGAAAAACTGTTTTTT,CASSLSREEKLFF
-,TRBJ2-3,TRBV11-3,TRBD2,TGTGCCAGCAGCCCCAGAGCGGGATCCACAGATACGCAGTATTTT,CASSPRAGSTDTQYF
-,TRBJ2-1,TRBV5-1,-,TGCGCCAGCAGCCCTTGGGGGGCCTACAATGAGCAGTTCTTC,CASSPWGAYNEQFF
-,TRBJ2-3,TRBV7-3,-,TGTGCCAGCAGCTCCTTGGGCGGGGTGGCAGATACGCAGTATTTT,CASSSLGGVADTQYF
-,TRBJ1-5,TRBV6-1,-,TGTGCCAGCAGTGACAGGGGAGCTAGCAATCAGCCCCAGCATTTT,CASSDRGASNQPQHF
once,TRBJ1-2,TRBV6-5,-,TGTGCCAGCAGTTACCAGGACGGCCTCTATGGCTACACCTTC,CASSYQDGLYGYTF